The clone carrying this TCR beta chain appeared many times. The antigen is unknown. Amplification of TCR beta CDR3 regions used RNA as the template. Carried out on the TCR CDR3, a first-round RT-PCR used the HTBI primer set. Via MiXCR, TCRdb re-called the multiplex PCR reads, giving one row per CDR3 protein. This sample has roughly 510,000 distinct CDR3 sequences, with around 43% found just once. This CDR3 is 13 amino acids long. V was shortened by 0 bases and J by 4 bases, with 4 bases between the two germline ends. Germline CDR1 MNHEY, CDR2 SVGAGI. Patients were excluded for uncontrolled infection, other autoimmune disease, pregnancy or lactation. This record comes from a study of T cells in Graves' hyperthyroidism and ophthalmopathy. Study-level points and caveats: Most thyroid clonotypes expanded above 0.001 appeared in blood too.

The clonotype originates from an adult woman with Graves' disease, either hyperthyroidism or ophthalmopathy (not recorded which). Source material: peripheral blood or thyroid tissue (not recorded which). This chain uses TRBV6-5 with TRBJ1-5; D is undetermined. CDR3 region: CASSYSENQPQHF. CDR3 in DNA: TGTGCCAGCAGTTACTCGGAAAATCAGCCCCAGCATTTT.